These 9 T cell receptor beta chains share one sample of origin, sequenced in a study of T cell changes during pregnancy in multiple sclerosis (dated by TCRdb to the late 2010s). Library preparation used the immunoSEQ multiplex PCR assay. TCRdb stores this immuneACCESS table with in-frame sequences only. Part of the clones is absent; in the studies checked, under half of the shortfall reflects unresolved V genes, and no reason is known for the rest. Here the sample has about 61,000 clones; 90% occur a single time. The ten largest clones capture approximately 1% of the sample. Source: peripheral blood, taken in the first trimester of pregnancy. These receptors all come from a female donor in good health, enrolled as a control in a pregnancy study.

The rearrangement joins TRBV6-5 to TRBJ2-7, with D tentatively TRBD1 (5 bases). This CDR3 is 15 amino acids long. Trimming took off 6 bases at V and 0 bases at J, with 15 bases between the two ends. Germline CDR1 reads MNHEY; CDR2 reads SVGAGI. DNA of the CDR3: TGTGCCAGCAGGGATAACAGGAGATCCTCCTACGAGCAGTACTTC. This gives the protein CASRDNRRSSYEQYF.

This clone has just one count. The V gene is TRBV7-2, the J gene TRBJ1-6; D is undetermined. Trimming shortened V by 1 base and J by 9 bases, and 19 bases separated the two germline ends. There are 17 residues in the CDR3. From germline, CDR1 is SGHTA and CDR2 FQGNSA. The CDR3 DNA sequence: TGTGCCAGCAGCTTAGATTTCCCGACAAGTTCGCTTTCACCCCTCCACTTT. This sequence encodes CASSLDFPTSSLSPLHF.

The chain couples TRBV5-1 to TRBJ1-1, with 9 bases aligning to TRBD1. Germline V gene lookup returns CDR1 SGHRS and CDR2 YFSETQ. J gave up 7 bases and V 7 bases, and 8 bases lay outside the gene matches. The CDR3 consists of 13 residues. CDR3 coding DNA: TGCGCCAGCCGGACAGGGGACGGAGGTGAAGCTTTCTTT. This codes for CASRTGDGGEAFF.

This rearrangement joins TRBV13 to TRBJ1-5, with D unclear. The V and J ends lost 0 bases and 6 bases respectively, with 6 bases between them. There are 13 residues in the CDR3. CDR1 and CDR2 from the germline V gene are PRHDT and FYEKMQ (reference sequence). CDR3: CASSLGLAQPQHF. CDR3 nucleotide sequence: TGTGCCAGCAGCTTAGGATTGGCTCAGCCCCAGCATTTT.

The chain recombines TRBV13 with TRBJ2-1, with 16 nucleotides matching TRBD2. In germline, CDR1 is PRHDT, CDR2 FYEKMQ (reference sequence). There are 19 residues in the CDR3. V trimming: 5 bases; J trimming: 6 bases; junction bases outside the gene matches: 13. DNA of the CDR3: TGTGCCAGCAGCCTGGGACTAGCGGGGGGGTATGGTATATTCAATGAGCAGTTCTTC. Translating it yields CASSLGLAGGYGIFNEQFF. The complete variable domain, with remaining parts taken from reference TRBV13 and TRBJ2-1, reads AAGVIQSPRHLIKEKRETATLKCYPIPRHDTVYWYQQGPGQDPQFLISFYEKMQSDKGSIPDRFSAQQFSDYHSELNMSSLELGDSALYFCASSLGLAGGYGIFNEQFFGPGTRLTVL.

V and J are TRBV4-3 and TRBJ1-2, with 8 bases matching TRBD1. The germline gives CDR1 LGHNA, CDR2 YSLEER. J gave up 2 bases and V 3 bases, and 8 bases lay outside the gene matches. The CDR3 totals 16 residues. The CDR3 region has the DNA TGCGCCAGCAGCCAGTTACTGGACAGGGTCAACTATGGCTACACCTTC. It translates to CASSQLLDRVNYGYTF.

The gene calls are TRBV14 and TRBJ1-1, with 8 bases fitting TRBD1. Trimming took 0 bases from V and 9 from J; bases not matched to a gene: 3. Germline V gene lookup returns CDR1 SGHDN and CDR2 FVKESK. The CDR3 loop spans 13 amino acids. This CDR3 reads CASSQDRQGKAFF. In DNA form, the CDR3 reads TGTGCCAGCAGCCAAGATCGACAGGGGAAAGCTTTCTTT.

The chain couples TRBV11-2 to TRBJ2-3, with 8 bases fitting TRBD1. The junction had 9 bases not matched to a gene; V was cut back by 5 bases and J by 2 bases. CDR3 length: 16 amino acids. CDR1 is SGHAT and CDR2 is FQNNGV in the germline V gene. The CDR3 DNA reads TGTGCCAGCAGCCAAGCAACAGGGGGAGTCACAGATACGCAGTATTTT. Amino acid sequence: CASSQATGGVTDTQYF. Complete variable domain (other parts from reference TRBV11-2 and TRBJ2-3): EAGVAQSPRYKIIEKRQSVAFWCNPISGHATLYWYQQILGQGPKLLIQFQNNGVVDDSQLPKDRFSAERLKGVDSTLKIQPAKLEDSAVYLCASSQATGGVTDTQYFGPGTRLTVL.

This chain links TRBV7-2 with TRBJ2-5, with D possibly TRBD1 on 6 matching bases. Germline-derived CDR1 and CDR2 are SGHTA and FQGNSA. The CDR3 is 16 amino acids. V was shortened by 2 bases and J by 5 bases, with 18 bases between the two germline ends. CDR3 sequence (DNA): TGTGCCAGCAGCTTATTGGTTGGGGGCGGGCGGGAGACCCAGTACTTC. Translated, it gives CASSLLVGGGRETQYF.